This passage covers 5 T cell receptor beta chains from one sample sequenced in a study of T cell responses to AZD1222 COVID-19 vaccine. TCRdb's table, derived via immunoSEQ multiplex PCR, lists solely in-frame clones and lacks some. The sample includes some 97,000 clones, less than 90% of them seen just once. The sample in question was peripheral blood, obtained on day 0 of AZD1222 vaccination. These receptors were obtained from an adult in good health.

As DNA, the CDR3 is TGTGCCAGCAGCTTTAGGAGCAATCAGCCCCAGCATTTT. It yields the protein CASSFRSNQPQHF. The genes are TRBV7-2 and TRBJ1-5; the D is unclear. Trimming stripped 3 bases from V and 1 base from J, with 4 bases between. Germline lookup yields CDR1 SGHTA and CDR2 FQGNSA. The CDR3 sequence is 13 residues long.

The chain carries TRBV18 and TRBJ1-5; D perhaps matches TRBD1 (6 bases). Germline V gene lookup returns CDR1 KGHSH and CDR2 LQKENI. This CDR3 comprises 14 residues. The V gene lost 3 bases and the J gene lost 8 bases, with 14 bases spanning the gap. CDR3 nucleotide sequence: TGTGCCAGCTCACCGGCCCTGGACAGCGAGCCCCAGCATTTT. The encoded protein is CASSPALDSEPQHF.

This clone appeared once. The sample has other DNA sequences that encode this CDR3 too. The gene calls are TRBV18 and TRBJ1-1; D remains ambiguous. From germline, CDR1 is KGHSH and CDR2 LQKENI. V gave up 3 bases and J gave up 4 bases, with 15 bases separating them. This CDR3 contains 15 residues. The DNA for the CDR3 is TGTGCCAGCTCACCGTCTGACGGGCTGGGCACTGAAGCTTTCTTT. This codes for CASSPSDGLGTEAFF.

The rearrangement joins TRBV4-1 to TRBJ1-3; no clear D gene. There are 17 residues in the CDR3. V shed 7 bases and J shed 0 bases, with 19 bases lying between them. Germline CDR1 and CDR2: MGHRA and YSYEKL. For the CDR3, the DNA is TGCGCCAGCAACACGAACTTCATCGAGACCTCTGGAAACACCATATATTTT. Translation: CASNTNFIETSGNTIYF.

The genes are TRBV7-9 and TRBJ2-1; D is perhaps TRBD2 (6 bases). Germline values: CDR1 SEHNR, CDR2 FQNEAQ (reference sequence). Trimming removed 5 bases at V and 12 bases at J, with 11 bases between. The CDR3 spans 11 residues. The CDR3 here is CASSALGGQFF. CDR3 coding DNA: TGTGCCAGCAGCGCCTTGGGGGGGCAGTTCTTC.